Presented here are 17 T cell receptor beta chains from one specimen sequenced in a study of shared clonotypes between healthy human individuals. Sequencing used immunoSEQ multiplex PCR; TCRdb keeps in-frame clones, though not all of them. The sample lists over a million clones; around 98% were seen once. Specimen: naive CD4+ T cells sorted from blood. The subset here: CD45RA+ positively selected. The receptors were gathered from a man younger than 40 in good health.

V and J are TRBV7-3 and TRBJ2-7; TRBD1 aligns across 9 bases. CDR1 SGHTA and CDR2 FQGTGA come from the germline V gene. V trimming: 0 bases; J trimming: 5 bases; junction bases outside the gene matches: 5. This CDR3 spans 15 amino acids. CDR3 sequence (DNA): TGTGCCAGCAGCTTAACGGGACAGGGTTCCCACGAGCAGTACTTC. Translating gives CASSLTGQGSHEQYF.

The chain combines TRBV5-4 with TRBJ2-7; maybe TRBD2 (6 bases). Germline-derived CDR1 and CDR2 are SGHNT and YYREEE (reference sequence). V was pared by 0 bases and J by 5 bases, with 12 bases between. CDR3 length equals 14 residues. The CDR3 coding sequence is TGTGCCAGCAGCTTGGCCCGGAGGGCCCACGAGCAGTACTTC. Protein: CASSLARRAHEQYF. Full variable domain (outside the CDR3, taken from reference TRBV5-4 and TRBJ2-7): ETGVTQSPTHLIKTRGQQVTLRCSSQSGHNTVSWYQQALGQGPQFIFQYYREEENGRGNFPPRFSGLQFPNYSSELNVNALELDDSALYLCASSLARRAHEQYFGPGTRLTVT.

The chain is built from TRBV6-4 and TRBJ2-3, with 7 bases fitting TRBD2. CDR1 MRHNA and CDR2 SNTAGT come from the germline V gene. The CDR3 runs 16 residues. V shed 0 bases, J shed 2 bases, and the junction held 5 bases outside the gene matches. CDR3 amino acids: CASSDSAGSTTDTQYF. The CDR3 coding sequence is TGTGCCAGCAGTGACTCAGCGGGGAGCACCACAGATACGCAGTATTTT.

The chain uses TRBV4-3 and TRBJ1-2; no clear D gene. The CDR3 consists of 13 residues. V was shortened by 1 base and J by 6 bases, with 9 bases between the two germline ends. Germline CDR1 is LGHNA and CDR2 is YSLEER. The CDR3: CASSQASGNGYTF. CDR3 coding DNA: TGCGCCAGCAGCCAAGCATCGGGGAATGGCTACACCTTC.

The chain uses TRBV19 and TRBJ2-1; D remains unclear. V was pared by 5 bases and J by 7 bases, with 18 bases between. The CDR3 has 15 residues. CDR1 and CDR2 (germline): LNHDA, SQIVND (reference sequence). The CDR3 sequence is CASSGGPLGSNEQFF. The CDR3 DNA reads TGTGCCAGTAGTGGTGGGCCCCTTGGCTCAAATGAGCAGTTCTTC. The whole variable domain, filled in from reference TRBV19 and TRBJ2-1, reads DGGITQSPKYLFRKEGQNVTLSCEQNLNHDAMYWYRQDPGQGLRLIYYSQIVNDFQKGDIAEGYSVSREKKESFPLTVTSAQKNPTAFYLCASSGGPLGSNEQFFGPGTRLTVL.

The chain links TRBV5-5 to TRBJ2-7, with D maybe TRBD1 (6 bases). CDR1 is SGHKS and CDR2 is YYEKEE in the germline V gene (reference sequence). The CDR3 has 13 amino acids. V lost 4 bases to trimming and J lost 4 bases, with 12 bases between them. The CDR3 nucleotides are TGTGCCAGCAGCCCAGCGGACAGTTACGAGCAGTACTTC. Translating gives CASSPADSYEQYF.

The CDR3 sequence is CAWSDRLGRDPTDTQYF. The CDR3 DNA follows: TGTGCCTGGAGTGACCGGTTGGGCCGAGACCCCACAGATACGCAGTATTTT. The chain recombines TRBV30 with TRBJ2-3; D is undetermined. Germline values: CDR1 GTSNPN, CDR2 SVGIG (reference sequence). CDR3 length: 17 amino acids. The ends were cut back, 1 base at V and 2 bases at J, with 19 bases in the middle.

J is TRBJ2-1 and V is TRBV11-2, with 8 bases identical to TRBD2. From germline, CDR1 is SGHAT and CDR2 FQNNGV. Trimming removed 5 bases from V and 9 bases from J; junction bases left unmatched: 12. CDR3 length equals 15 residues. CDR3 nucleotide sequence: TGTGCCAGCAGCCCGGGGGGGGCGGGAGAGGTTGAGCAGTTCTTC. Protein: CASSPGGAGEVEQFF.

Here the CDR3 reads CSVVYRGREYTEAFF. Here the CDR3 DNA reads TGCAGCGTTGTGTACAGGGGGCGGGAGTACACTGAAGCTTTCTTT. The chain recombines TRBV29-1 with TRBJ1-1; 9 positions match TRBD1. Germline CDR1 SQVTM, CDR2 ANQGSEA. The CDR3 consists of 15 residues. V dropped 4 bases and J dropped 3; count of bases not matched to a gene: 9.

V gene TRBV29-1 combines with J gene TRBJ2-3; D gene ambiguous. This CDR3 has 12 residues. Germline V gene data show CDR1 as SQVTM and CDR2 as ANQGSEA. Trimming pared 2 bases from V and 8 bases from J, leaving 11 bases between. Here the CDR3 DNA reads TGCAGCGTTGAAAGGGCAGACTCTACGCAGTATTTT. Protein product: CSVERADSTQYF.

This chain uses TRBV2 with TRBJ2-5, with 8 nucleotides matching TRBD1. This CDR3 region has 13 residues. CDR1 SNHLY and CDR2 FYNNEI come from the germline V gene. Trimming cost V 6 bases and J 2 bases; bases outside gene matches: 2. The CDR3 is CASRGDRQETQYF. The DNA of the CDR3 is TGTGCCAGCAGGGGGGACAGGCAAGAGACCCAGTACTTC.

The rearrangement joins TRBV4-2 to TRBJ1-2, with 8 positions matching TRBD1. Germline CDR1 is LGHNA and CDR2 is YNFKEQ. The V gene end was trimmed by 4 bases and the J gene end by 6 bases; junction bases not matched to a gene: 7. The CDR3 spans 14 residues. The CDR3: CASSLPRGRDGYTF. CDR3 bases: TGTGCCAGCAGCCTACCCAGGGGGCGGGATGGCTACACCTTC.

The chain has TRBV7-7 and TRBJ2-1; weak D call: TRBD1 (6 bases). V dropped 5 bases and J dropped 9 bases, with 17 bases sitting between them. The germline V gene has CDR1 SSHAT and CDR2 FNYEAQ (reference sequence). CDR3 length: 14 residues. The CDR3 protein is CASSPTQGYGEQFF. The CDR3 nucleotides read TGTGCCAGCAGCCCCACACAGGGTTACGGTGAGCAGTTCTTC.

This rearrangement joins TRBV28 to TRBJ1-5; tentatively, D is TRBD1 (6 bases). Germline-derived CDR1 and CDR2 are MDHEN and SYDVKM. Trimming took 4 bases from V and 3 from J, leaving 13 bases between them. The CDR3 totals 15 residues. The CDR3 is CASSSAGAFNQPQHF. In DNA, the CDR3 is TGTGCCAGCAGTTCTGCGGGGGCATTCAATCAGCCCCAGCATTTT.

The rearrangement joins TRBV11-2 to TRBJ2-1; D is tentatively TRBD1 or TRBD2 (6 bases each). The CDR3 extends over 17 amino acids. The V gene's germline CDR1 is SGHAT and CDR2 FQNNGV. The ends were cut back, 1 base at V and 0 bases at J, with 13 bases in the middle. CDR3 in amino acids: CASSLVGGTNSYNEQFF. Written as DNA, the CDR3 is TGTGCCAGCAGCTTAGTCGGCGGGACAAACTCCTACAATGAGCAGTTCTTC.

The rearrangement links TRBV6-1 to TRBJ1-5; weak D call: TRBD1 (5 bases). CDR3 length: 13 amino acids. With 6 bases removed from V and 6 bases from J, the gap between germline ends came to 12 bases. Germline loops: CDR1 MNHNS, CDR2 SASEGT. CDR3 nucleotides: TGTGCCAGCAGGGGGGTTTCGGGTCAGCCCCAGCATTTT. It translates to CASRGVSGQPQHF.

The V gene is TRBV19, the J gene TRBJ2-3, with D possibly matching TRBD2 (6 bases). V shed 10 bases and J shed 6 bases, with 14 bases lying between them. Germline V gene sequence: CDR1 LNHDA, CDR2 SQIVND (reference sequence). The CDR3 consists of 12 residues. This CDR3 is CATRTGGDTQYF. The CDR3 region has the DNA TGTGCCACCAGGACTGGAGGGGATACGCAGTATTTT.